The next 27 T cell receptor beta chains were all read from a single sample in a study of control samples from healthy donors and cancer patients. Method: immunoSEQ multiplex PCR; TCRdb's copy keeps in-frame clones and lacks some. Of 97,000 or so clones listed, about 92% were seen once; the top ten hold about 2.5%. Material for sequencing was blood. These receptors all stem from a woman in her late teens or twenties in good health.

The chain is built from TRBV5-6 and TRBJ2-7, with TRBD2 as a possible D gene (5 bases). The length of the CDR3 is 16 residues. Trimming cost V 4 bases and J 4 bases, with 21 bases left between them. CDR1 is SGHDT, CDR2 YYEEEE, per germline. This CDR3 is CASSKIAGKTFYEQYF. The DNA of the CDR3 is TGTGCCAGCAGCAAAATTGCCGGGAAGACATTTTACGAGCAGTACTTC. The variable domain in full, with the rest retrieved from reference TRBV5-6 and TRBJ2-7, is DAGVTQSPTHLIKTRGQQVTLRCSPKSGHDTVSWYQQALGQGPQFIFQYYEEEERQRGNFPDRFSGHQFPNYSSELNVNALLLGDSALYLCASSKIAGKTFYEQYFGPGTRLTVT.

Points on this clone: Different DNA sequences within this sample yield the same CDR3. The chain links TRBV6-5 to TRBJ1-2; tentatively, D is TRBD1 (6 bases). Trimming cost V 4 bases and J 3 bases, with 12 bases left between them. Germline V lookup: CDR1 MNHEY, CDR2 SVGAGI. This CDR3 has 14 residues. CDR3 loop: CASSFGGADYGYTF. The CDR3 coding sequence is TGTGCCAGCAGTTTCGGGGGCGCCGACTATGGCTACACCTTC.

The chain links TRBV11-3 to TRBJ2-7; D is unclear. With 4 bases removed from V and 6 bases from J, the gap between germline ends came to 7 bases. Germline V CDR1 and CDR2: SGHNT, YENEEA. The CDR3 is made up of 11 amino acids. The CDR3 bases are TGTGCCAGCAGCTCCACACTCGAGCAGTACTTC. Translated, it gives CASSSTLEQYF.

J is TRBJ1-1 and V is TRBV24-1; 8 bases are shared with TRBD1. The CDR3 runs 13 residues. The germline V gene has CDR1 KGHDR and CDR2 SFDVKD. V was clipped by 10 bases and J by 3 bases; unmatched bases: 6. The CDR3 DNA follows: TGTGCCACATCGACAGGGGCGTACACTGAAGCTTTCTTT. This codes for CATSTGAYTEAFF.

In this sample, this clone turned up once. V and J are TRBV7-2 and TRBJ2-4; D remains unclear. Deletions cut 3 bases from V and 1 base from J, with 22 bases between. The CDR3 covers 19 residues. CDR1 is SGHTA, CDR2 FQGNSA, per germline. CDR3 sequence: CASSFPTGSGVLAKNIQYF. The CDR3 DNA is TGTGCCAGCAGCTTTCCCACTGGGTCTGGGGTGTTGGCCAAAAACATTCAGTACTTC.

The V call is TRBV20-1, the J call TRBJ1-2; D possibly corresponds to TRBD1 (6 bases). The CDR3 is made up of 14 amino acids. V was cut by 3 bases and J by 3 bases, with 14 bases left in between. The germline V gene encodes CDR1 DFQATT and CDR2 SNEGSKA (reference sequence). The CDR3 sequence: CSASGGAPYYGYTF. The CDR3, as DNA: TGCAGTGCTAGTGGGGGGGCGCCTTACTATGGCTACACCTTC.

The chain employs TRBV15 and TRBJ2-5; 7 bases agree with TRBD2. V shed 1 base, J shed 4 bases, and the junction held 3 bases outside the gene matches. Germline CDR1 is LNHNV and CDR2 is YYDKDF (reference sequence). CDR3 length equals 14 residues. The CDR3 reads CATSRALARETQYF. The CDR3 bases are TGTGCCACCAGCAGAGCACTAGCGCGAGAGACCCAGTACTTC. Filled out from reference TRBV15 and TRBJ2-5, the complete variable domain reads DAMVIQNPRYQVTQFGKPVTLSCSQTLNHNVMYWYQQKSSQAPKLLFHYYDKDFNNEADTPDNFQSRRPNTSFCFLDIRSPGLGDTAMYLCATSRALARETQYFGPGTRLLVL.

J is TRBJ2-2 and V is TRBV4-2; a possible D gene is TRBD2 (6 bases). The CDR3 length is 17 residues. Trimming left V 2 bases short and J 1 base short, with 14 bases between. Germline assignment: CDR1 LGHNA and CDR2 YNFKEQ. CDR3 sequence: CASSQPGTFQNTGELFF. For the CDR3, the DNA is TGTGCCAGCAGCCAACCTGGGACTTTCCAGAACACCGGGGAGCTGTTTTTT.

CDR3 bases: TGTGCCACCAGCAGAGATACCAGGGCGGGACAGGGACACTATGGCTACACCTTC. It yields the protein CATSRDTRAGQGHYGYTF. The chain couples TRBV15 to TRBJ1-2; the match to TRBD1 covers 9 bases. V shed 0 bases and J 3 bases; nucleotides not matched to a gene: 11. CDR1 is LNHNV, CDR2 YYDKDF, per germline (reference sequence). This CDR3 has 18 amino acids.

This clone was seen once. V gene TRBV11-3 combines with J gene TRBJ1-6; D remains ambiguous. Trimming removed 6 bases at V and 0 bases at J, with 6 bases between. This CDR3 region has 14 residues. Per germline, CDR1 SGHNT and CDR2 YENEEA. The CDR3 is CASRDSSYNSPLHF. CDR3 DNA: TGTGCCAGCAGAGATAGCTCCTATAATTCACCCCTCCACTTT.

This clone was seen ten or more times. At one end the junction does not follow the germline gene, possibly because of a read error. The chain joins TRBV7-9 to TRBJ1-2; 7 nucleotides align to TRBD1. CDR1 and CDR2 from the germline V gene are SEHNR and FQNEAQ (reference sequence). The CDR3 covers 14 residues. In nucleotides, the CDR3 is TGTGCCAGCACCTTACGGGCAGGGGGCTATGGCTACACCTTC. It specifies CASTLRAGGYGYTF.

V and J are TRBV28 and TRBJ2-7; D is perhaps TRBD2 (5 bases). Germline loops: CDR1 MDHEN, CDR2 SYDVKM. The CDR3 has 14 residues. The germline V and J ends were trimmed by 3 bases and 2 bases, with 11 bases remaining between them. CDR3 sequence: CASSLAGRTYEQYF. For the CDR3, the DNA is TGTGCCAGCAGTTTGGCGGGTAGAACCTACGAGCAGTACTTC.

DNA of the CDR3: TGTGCCAGCAGGACTAGCGGTGAAAACATTCAGTACTTC. This gives the protein CASRTSGENIQYF. The chain combines TRBV28 with TRBJ2-4; 9 bases line up with TRBD2. Germline V gene lookup returns CDR1 MDHEN and CDR2 SYDVKM. V gave up 6 bases and J gave up 5 bases; unmatched junction bases: 2. The CDR3 totals 13 residues.

V usage is TRBV20-1 and J usage is TRBJ2-1, with TRBD2 as a possible D gene (6 bases). Germline assignment: CDR1 DFQATT and CDR2 SNEGSKA (reference sequence). V was trimmed by 3 bases and J by 4 bases, leaving 16 bases between them. This CDR3 contains 15 residues. In nucleotides, the CDR3 is TGCAGTGCTAGTATGCGCGGGACGGTGTACAATGAGCAGTTCTTC. Protein: CSASMRGTVYNEQFF.

The chain combines TRBV4-1 with TRBJ1-1, with 8 bases aligning to TRBD1. The V gene end was trimmed by 4 bases and the J gene end by 5 bases; junction bases not matched to a gene: 3. The CDR3 covers 13 residues. Germline CDR1 reads MGHRA; CDR2 reads YSYEKL. The CDR3 loop reads CASSRNRGTEAFF. CDR3 nucleotide sequence: TGCGCCAGCAGCCGAAACAGGGGGACTGAAGCTTTCTTT.

This clone was observed a single time. CDR3 nucleotide sequence: TGTGCCAGCTCACCTAAGAGTGGTTCCTACGAGCAGTACTTC. Its translation: CASSPKSGSYEQYF. The genes are TRBV18 and TRBJ2-7; D is undetermined. CDR3 length: 14 residues. The germline V and J ends were trimmed by 3 bases and 1 base, with 10 bases remaining between them. Germline CDR1 reads KGHSH; CDR2 reads LQKENI.

The CDR3 sequence is CASSLDPGQPQHF. CDR3 DNA: TGTGCCAGCAGCTTAGATCCAGGGCAGCCCCAGCATTTT. This chain joins TRBV11-2 and TRBJ1-5, with a possible D match to TRBD1 (5 bases). CDR1 is SGHAT, CDR2 FQNNGV, per germline. The CDR3 consists of 13 residues. V lost 0 bases and J lost 7, with 7 bases in between.

V is TRBV5-4 and J is TRBJ1-5; the D gene is possibly TRBD1 (6 bases). This CDR3 is 14 amino acids long. Per germline, CDR1 SGHNT and CDR2 YYREEE (reference sequence). The V and J ends lost 6 bases and 4 bases respectively, with 14 bases between them. As DNA, the CDR3 is TGTGCCAGCATTAACGACAGGTCGAATCAGCCCCAGCATTTT. This encodes CASINDRSNQPQHF.

The sample holds one count of this clone. This chain joins TRBV19 and TRBJ2-2; D tentatively fits TRBD1 or TRBD2 (5 bases each). The germline V gene has CDR1 LNHDA and CDR2 SQIVND (reference sequence). Trimming pared 4 bases from V and 2 bases from J, leaving 11 bases between. This CDR3 is built from 15 residues. In DNA, the CDR3 is TGTGCCAGTAGTAGTTGGGACGGAAACACCGGGGAGCTGTTTTTT. This codes for CASSSWDGNTGELFF.

The rearrangement links TRBV28 to TRBJ2-7; TRBD1 is a possible D gene (5 bases). V was clipped by 7 bases and J by 6 bases, with 16 bases between them. This CDR3 region has 13 residues. CDR1 and CDR2 from the germline V gene are MDHEN and SYDVKM. CDR3 residues: CASNIARAGEQYF. The CDR3 region has the DNA TGTGCCAGCAACATAGCCAGGGCAGGCGAGCAGTACTTC.

This sequence joins TRBV3-1 (or the pseudogene TRBV3-2) and TRBJ1-3; 7 nucleotides agree with TRBD1. The CDR3 sequence is 15 residues long. J gave up 1 base and V 0 bases, and 0 bases lay outside the gene matches. Looked up from germline, CDR1 is LGHDT and CDR2 is YNNKEL (reference sequence). This chain's CDR3 is CASSQEQGSGNTIYF. The CDR3 DNA reads as TGTGCCAGCAGCCAAGAACAGGGGTCTGGAAACACCATATATTTT.

The genes are TRBV4-1 and TRBJ2-7; a possible D gene is TRBD1 (7 bases). Germline values: CDR1 MGHRA, CDR2 YSYEKL. The V gene lost 5 bases and the J gene lost 1 base, with 15 bases spanning the gap. The CDR3 consists of 15 residues. CDR3 sequence reads: CASSTGVTGSYEQYF. CDR3 nucleotides: TGCGCCAGCAGCACGGGAGTGACAGGGTCCTACGAGCAGTACTTC.

This clone was seen just once. V and J are TRBV10-1 and TRBJ2-3; 12 nucleotides line up with TRBD2. The CDR3 is 16 residues long. Germline loops: CDR1 WNHNN, CDR2 SYGVQD (reference sequence). Germline trimming cut 5 bases from V and 2 bases from J; bases unmatched to any gene: 5. The CDR3 bases are TGCGCCAGCAGTCCCGGACTAGCGGGACCCACAGATACGCAGTATTTT. This gives the protein CASSPGLAGPTDTQYF.

The gene calls are TRBV4-1 and TRBJ1-2; D is perhaps TRBD1 (5 bases). The V and J ends lost 0 bases and 0 bases respectively, with 20 bases between them. Germline V lookup: CDR1 MGHRA, CDR2 YSYEKL. The CDR3 contains 19 residues. For the CDR3, the DNA is TGCGCCAGCAGCCAAGACCGGGGGTTTTCTACCCGAGCTAACTATGGCTACACCTTC. Its protein product is CASSQDRGFSTRANYGYTF.

This chain links TRBV9 with TRBJ2-3; tentative D call: TRBD2 (5 bases). The CDR3 totals 13 residues. Germline V gene lookup returns CDR1 SGDLS and CDR2 YYNGEE. Trimming removed 3 bases from V and 4 bases from J, with 9 bases in between. The CDR3 loop reads CASSAAAPDTQYF. The CDR3 DNA sequence: TGTGCCAGCAGCGCAGCGGCCCCAGATACGCAGTATTTT.

The DNA of the CDR3 is TGTGCCAGTATTGTTGGGGGTATGAACACTGAAGCTTTCTTT. Amino acids: CASIVGGMNTEAFF. The chain is built from TRBV19 and TRBJ1-1, with D possibly matching TRBD1 (5 bases). The CDR3 has 14 amino acids. CDR1 is LNHDA, CDR2 SQIVND, per germline (reference sequence). V was pared by 7 bases and J by 0 bases, with 12 bases between.

This chain uses TRBV5-6 with TRBJ2-3; possible D gene TRBD2, 6 bases. CDR1 SGHDT and CDR2 YYEEEE come from the germline V gene. Trimming took off 4 bases at V and 9 bases at J, with 18 bases between the two ends. CDR3 size: 14 residues. DNA of the CDR3: TGTGCCAGCAGCCCGGATGGAGGGGAAGGAACGCAGTATTTT. Protein: CASSPDGGEGTQYF.